This entry features one T cell receptor beta chain sequence. TCRdb's table, derived via immunoSEQ multiplex PCR, lists solely in-frame clones and lacks some. The data contain about 390,000 clones, around nine tenths of them seen just once; the ten biggest clones take up about 9.4%. Self-reported history from a screening survey and questionnaire set each donor's cohort. For recovered donors of Cohort 3, there were two negative PCRs, clearance, or symptom resolution. The source of the sample is a study of blood T cell repertoires in COVID-19. Study-wide background: Sites in the United States, Italy and Spain provided acute and convalescent COVID-19 samples. The cDNA or gDNA used as material had been derived from T cells, B-cell-depleted T cells, or PBMCs.

Germline V gene sequence: CDR1 LGHDT, CDR2 YNNKEL (reference sequence). V dropped 6 bases and J dropped 2 bases, with 13 bases sitting between them. This CDR3 has 14 residues. V gene TRBV3-1 (or the pseudogene TRBV3-2) combines with J gene TRBJ1-2; D possibly corresponds to TRBD1 (6 bases). The sequenced material came from PBMCs or T cells enriched from blood (not recorded which). This clonotype originated in a woman aged 45-60 years who had recovered from COVID-19. DNA for the CDR3: TGTGCCAGCAGTCCCAGGGGAGGGAACTATGGCTACACCTTC. Its protein is CASSPRGGNYGYTF.